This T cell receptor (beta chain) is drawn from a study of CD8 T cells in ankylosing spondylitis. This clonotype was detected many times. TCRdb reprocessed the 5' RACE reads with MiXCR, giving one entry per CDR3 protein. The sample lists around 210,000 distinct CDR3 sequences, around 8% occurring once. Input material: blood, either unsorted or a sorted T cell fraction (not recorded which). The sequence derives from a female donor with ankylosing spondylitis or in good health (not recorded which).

The CDR3 protein is CASRSQGGEDEQYF. The CDR3 DNA sequence: TGCGCCAGCAGATCGCAGGGTGGCGAGGACGAGCAGTACTTC. The rearrangement joins TRBV5-1 to TRBJ2-7, with a weak D call TRBD1 (5 bases). V was clipped by 5 bases and J by 5 bases, with 17 bases between them. The CDR3 consists of 14 residues. Germline-derived CDR1 and CDR2 are SGHRS and YFSETQ. The entire variable domain, with the rest obtained from reference TRBV5-1 and TRBJ2-7, is as follows: KAGVTQTPRYLIKTRGQQVTLSCSPISGHRSVSWYQQTPGQGLQFLFEYFSETQRNKGNFPGRFSGRQFSNSRSEMNVSTLELGDSALYLCASRSQGGEDEQYFGPGTRLTVT.